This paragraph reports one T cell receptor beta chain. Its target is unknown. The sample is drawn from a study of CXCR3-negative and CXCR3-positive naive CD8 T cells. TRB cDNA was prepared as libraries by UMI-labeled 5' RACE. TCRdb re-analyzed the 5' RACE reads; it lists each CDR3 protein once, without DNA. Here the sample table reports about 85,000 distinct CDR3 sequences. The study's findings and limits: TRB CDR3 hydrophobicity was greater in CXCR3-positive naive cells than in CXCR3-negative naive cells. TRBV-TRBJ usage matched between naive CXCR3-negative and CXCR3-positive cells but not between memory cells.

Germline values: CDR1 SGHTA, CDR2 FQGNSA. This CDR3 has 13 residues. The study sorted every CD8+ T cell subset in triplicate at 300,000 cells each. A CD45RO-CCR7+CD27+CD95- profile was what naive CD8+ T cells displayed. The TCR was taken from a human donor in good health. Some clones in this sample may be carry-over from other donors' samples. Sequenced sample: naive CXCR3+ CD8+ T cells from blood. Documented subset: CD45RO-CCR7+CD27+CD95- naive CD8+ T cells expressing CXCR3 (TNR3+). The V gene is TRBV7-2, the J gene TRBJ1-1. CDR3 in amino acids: CASSSGAGKEAFF. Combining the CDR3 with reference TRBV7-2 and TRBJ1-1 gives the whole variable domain GAGVSQSPSNKVTEKGKDVELRCDPISGHTALYWYRQSLGQGLEFLIYFQGNSAPDKSGLPSDRFSAERTGGSVSTLTIQRTQQEDSAVYLCASSSGAGKEAFFGQGTRLTVV.